The 20 T cell receptor beta chains presented below share a single source sample, sequenced in a study of regulatory T cells in long-lasting Graves disease. Time point defined: newly diagnosed GD, antithyroid drugs for less than 3 months. The TCR library was prepared using RNA isolated from PBMCs. Libraries of TCR beta came from iRepertoire HTBI primers plus Arm-PCR of CDR3 regions. TCRdb ran MiXCR on the multiplex PCR reads and lists one entry per CDR3 protein. This sample carries about 360,000 distinct CDR3 sequences, 15% to 20% of them seen once, and the ten largest clones take roughly a fifth. This sample was shared with a second study, whose subject was T cells in Graves' hyperthyroidism and ophthalmopathy.

The sample consisted of peripheral blood mononuclear cells (PBMCs), taken at new diagnosis, from a patient treated with antithyroid drugs. All receptors come from a woman aged 18-29 years with Graves disease.

This clonotype was counted at least ten times. This sequence joins TRBV3-1 and TRBJ2-2; no definite D call. CDR3 length: 13 residues. CDR1 and CDR2 from the germline V gene are LGHDT and YNNKEL (reference sequence). V lost 6 bases, J lost 5 bases, and 10 bases lay in between. Here the CDR3 DNA reads TGTGCCAGCAGGGGTCACCGGACCGGGGAGCTGTTTTTT. Its protein product is CASRGHRTGELFF.

This clonotype has more than one count but fewer than ten. This clone may be a read error of a much larger clone one base away. The V call is TRBV20-1, the J call TRBJ2-7; D tentatively reads TRBD1 or TRBD2 (5 bases each). Germline CDR1 and CDR2: DFQATT and SNEGSKA (reference sequence). The length of the CDR3 is 14 residues. V was shortened by 6 bases and J by 4 bases, with 19 bases between the two germline ends. In nucleotides, the CDR3 is TGCAGTGCCGGGGTTAAGGGGCTCTCTTACGAGCAGTACTTC. Protein sequence: CSAGVKGLSYEQYF.

This clonotype was picked up a small number of times. This chain connects TRBV5-1 to TRBJ2-5; a possible D gene is TRBD1 (6 bases). The CDR3 runs 13 residues. V shed 3 bases and J shed 5 bases, with 11 bases lying between them. Looked up from germline, CDR1 is SGHRS and CDR2 is YFSETQ. CDR3 loop: CASSSQRGETQYF. The CDR3 DNA reads TGCGCCAGCAGCTCACAGAGGGGGGAGACCCAGTACTTC.

This clonotype was detected ten times or more. The rearrangement joins TRBV28 to TRBJ2-5, with D possibly TRBD1 on 6 matching bases. Trimming shortened V by 7 bases and J by 5 bases, and 11 bases separated the two germline ends. The CDR3 runs 12 residues. Per the germline V gene, CDR1 is MDHEN and CDR2 is SYDVKM. This chain's CDR3 is CASKGDRETQYF. Written as DNA, the CDR3 is TGTGCCAGCAAGGGAGACAGGGAGACCCAGTACTTC.

In its sample, this clonotype was seen a few times. J is TRBJ2-1 and V is TRBV20-1; 15 bases are a match to TRBD2. From germline, CDR1 is DFQATT and CDR2 SNEGSKA (reference sequence). Trimming cost V 6 bases and J 3 bases; bases outside gene matches: 9. There are 17 residues in the CDR3. The CDR3 DNA reads TGCAGTGCCGTCCCGGGACTAGCGGGGGGCCTCTACAATGAGCAGTTCTTC. This sequence encodes CSAVPGLAGGLYNEQFF.

The J gene is TRBJ1-4, the V gene TRBV6-2 or TRBV6-3, with D maybe TRBD1 (5 bases). CDR1 is MNHEY and CDR2 is SVGEGT in the germline V gene. Trimming left V 6 bases short and J 0 bases short, with 8 bases between. The CDR3 loop spans 14 amino acids. CDR3 nucleotides: TGTGCCAGCAGCAGACAGCCAACTAATGAAAAACTGTTTTTT. This codes for CASSRQPTNEKLFF.

Of note for this clonotype: With a far larger clone one base away, a read error is the likely cause. The chain couples TRBV11-2 to TRBJ2-5; unclear D gene. Near its end, the DNA agrees better with TRBJ2-1, so the J call may be wrong. Germline values: CDR1 SGHAT, CDR2 FQNNGV. CDR3 length: 13 amino acids. The CDR3 loop is CASSSSPGNKQFF. The CDR3 coding sequence is TGTGCCAGCAGCTCTTCCCCCGGCAATAAGCAGTTCTTC.

The chain has TRBV3-1 and TRBJ2-1; TRBD2 might be the D (6 bases). Germline-derived CDR1 and CDR2 are LGHDT and YNNKEL (reference sequence). The CDR3 totals 13 residues. V was shortened by 0 bases and J by 6 bases, with 6 bases between the two germline ends. The chain's CDR3 is CASSQEGGNEQFF. CDR3 nucleotides: TGTGCCAGCAGCCAAGAGGGGGGCAATGAGCAGTTCTTC.

This clonotype was seen ten or more times. The gene calls are TRBV11-2 and TRBJ2-3, with D perhaps matching TRBD2 (6 bases). The V end lost 5 bases, the J end lost 3 bases, and 15 bases lay between the germline ends. Germline V gene data show CDR1 as SGHAT and CDR2 as FQNNGV. The length of the CDR3 is 15 residues. This CDR3 is CASSQGGTRTDTQYF. CDR3 nucleotides: TGTGCCAGCAGCCAAGGCGGGACTCGGACAGATACGCAGTATTTT.

This clonotype appeared many times. The chain carries TRBV7-9 and TRBJ2-7; D is unresolved. This CDR3 has 15 amino acids. V lost 5 bases and J 2 bases, leaving 16 bases between the germline ends. The V gene's germline CDR1 is SEHNR and CDR2 FQNEAQ (reference sequence). The CDR3 DNA reads TGTGCCAGCAGCCCTCGACCGAGCCGGGCCTACGAGCAGTACTTC. Translation: CASSPRPSRAYEQYF.

This clonotype has a handful of counts. The chain employs TRBV19 and TRBJ1-2; no definite D call. The germline CDR1 and CDR2 sequences are LNHDA and SQIVND (reference sequence). The length of the CDR3 is 12 residues. Trimming shortened V by 8 bases and J by 1 base, and 8 bases separated the two germline ends. The CDR3 reads CASGQVNYGYTF. The CDR3 coding sequence is TGTGCCAGTGGGCAGGTTAACTATGGCTACACCTTC.

V is TRBV6-2 or TRBV6-3 and J is TRBJ2-4; 16 bases are a match to TRBD2. The J call may be in error: the DNA end matches TRBJ2-1 better. CDR1 MNHEY and CDR2 SVGEGT come from the germline V gene. The CDR3 is 17 amino acids. The CDR3 nucleotides read TGTGCCAGCAGCTCCGGGACTAGCGGGAGGGCCCTCAATGAGCAGTTCTTC. Encoded protein: CASSSGTSGRALNEQFF.

The genes are TRBV7-9 and TRBJ2-7; a weak D match, TRBD2 (6 bases). The germline V and J ends were trimmed by 0 bases and 6 bases, with 12 bases remaining between them. CDR1 is SEHNR and CDR2 is FQNEAQ in the germline V gene (reference sequence). The CDR3 length is 14 residues. The CDR3 DNA sequence: TGTGCCAGCAGCTTAGCGCGGCAGGGAGGCGAGCAGTACTTC. Protein sequence: CASSLARQGGEQYF.

This clonotype has a count of ten or more. V and J are TRBV11-2 and TRBJ1-3; 8 nucleotides align to TRBD1. The CDR3 sequence is 15 residues long. V lost 3 bases to trimming and J lost 2 bases; unmatched junction nucleotides: 3. The germline CDR1 and CDR2 sequences are SGHAT and FQNNGV. The DNA of the CDR3 is TGTGCCAGCAGCTTCCCGACAGGGGCTGGAAACACCATATATTTT. Encoded protein: CASSFPTGAGNTIYF.

This clonotype was observed many times. The genes are TRBV5-1 and TRBJ2-3; D remains unclear. The CDR3 is 13 amino acids. The germline V gene has CDR1 SGHRS and CDR2 YFSETQ. Between the trimmed V and J ends, which lost 4 bases and 1 base, there was a span of 7 bases. The CDR3, as DNA: TGCGCCAGCAGCATCGAGGGCACAGATACGCAGTATTTT. Its protein product is CASSIEGTDTQYF.

Only a few counts were recorded for this clonotype. The CDR3 sequence is CASSSGLAGGGWETQYF. CDR3 DNA: TGTGCCAGCAGTTCGGGACTAGCGGGAGGGGGATGGGAGACCCAGTACTTC. The chain links TRBV27 to TRBJ2-5; 16 bases are a match to TRBD2. Germline-derived CDR1 and CDR2 are MNHEY and SMNVEV (reference sequence). The CDR3 totals 17 residues. Unmatched junction bases numbered 7, after V lost 4 bases and J lost 5 bases.

Many counts were recorded for this clonotype. The chain joins TRBV2 to TRBJ2-7; D is unclear. The CDR3 sequence is 12 residues long. The germline gives CDR1 SNHLY, CDR2 FYNNEI. Between the trimmed V and J ends, which lost 5 bases and 2 bases, there was a span of 7 bases. The CDR3 nucleotides read TGTGCCAGCAGTCTTGTAACCTACGAGCAGTACTTC. Protein product: CASSLVTYEQYF.

This clonotype was picked up many times. The V call is TRBV11-2, the J call TRBJ2-7, with 10 bases aligning to TRBD2. The CDR3 extends over 15 amino acids. Per the germline V gene, CDR1 is SGHAT and CDR2 is FQNNGV. Trimming removed 5 bases from V and 3 bases from J; junction bases left unmatched: 7. The CDR3 DNA reads TGTGCCAGCAGCGGACGGACTAGCGGAGACTACGAGCAGTACTTC. Translation: CASSGRTSGDYEQYF.

This clonotype came up many times. J is TRBJ2-1 and V is TRBV5-1; the D is unclear. The CDR3 is 11 residues long. Trimming stripped 1 base from V and 10 bases from J, with 6 bases between. The V gene's germline CDR1 is SGHRS and CDR2 YFSETQ. CDR3 nucleotides: TGCGCCAGCAGCTTGAGAGCGGAGCAGTTCTTC. Protein product: CASSLRAEQFF.

This clonotype was counted many times. The V and J genes are TRBV24-1 and TRBJ2-1; D assignment may be TRBD1 or TRBD2 (6 bases each). The CDR3 has 14 amino acids. From germline, CDR1 is KGHDR and CDR2 SFDVKD. V was shortened by 9 bases and J by 7 bases, with 18 bases between the two germline ends. The chain's CDR3 is CATSGATRSNEQFF. The CDR3 region has the DNA TGTGCCACCTCGGGGGCGACTCGGAGTAATGAGCAGTTCTTC.